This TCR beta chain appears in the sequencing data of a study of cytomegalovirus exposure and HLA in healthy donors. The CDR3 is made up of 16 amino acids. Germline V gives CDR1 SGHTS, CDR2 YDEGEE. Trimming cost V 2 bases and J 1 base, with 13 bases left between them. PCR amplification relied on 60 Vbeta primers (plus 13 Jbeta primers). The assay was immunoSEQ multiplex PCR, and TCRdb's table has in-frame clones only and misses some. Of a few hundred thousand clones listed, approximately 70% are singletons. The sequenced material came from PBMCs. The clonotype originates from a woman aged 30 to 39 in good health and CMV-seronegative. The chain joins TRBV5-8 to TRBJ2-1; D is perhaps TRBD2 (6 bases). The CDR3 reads CASSFNWGRSYNEQFF. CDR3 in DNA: TGTGCCAGCAGCTTCAATTGGGGGAGGTCCTACAATGAGCAGTTCTTC.